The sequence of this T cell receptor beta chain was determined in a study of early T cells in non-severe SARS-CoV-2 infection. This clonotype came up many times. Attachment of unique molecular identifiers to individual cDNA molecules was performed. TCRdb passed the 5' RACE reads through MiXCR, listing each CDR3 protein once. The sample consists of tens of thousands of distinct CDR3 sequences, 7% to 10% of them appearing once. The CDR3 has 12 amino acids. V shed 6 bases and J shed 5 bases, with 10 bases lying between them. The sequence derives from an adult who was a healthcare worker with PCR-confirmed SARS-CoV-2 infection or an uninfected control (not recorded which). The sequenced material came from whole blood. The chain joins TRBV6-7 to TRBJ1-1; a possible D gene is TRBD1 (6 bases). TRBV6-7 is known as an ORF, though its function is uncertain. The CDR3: CASRPGETEAFF. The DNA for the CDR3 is TGTGCCAGCAGGCCAGGGGAAACTGAAGCTTTCTTT.